The subject of this entry is one T cell receptor (beta chain). Antigen specificity is unknown. These data are taken from a study of Ad26.COV2.S vaccination and SARS-CoV-2 variants. Study-level findings and limits: Overall T cell responses may have been underestimated by the analyses of TCR breadth and depth.

Treatment indicated: some 19 received Ad26.COV2.S at low or high dose, single or two shots; a few received placebo; per-sample allocation not given. At day 63 after the first vaccine or placebo injection, samples were drawn. Clones were read by immunoSEQ multiplex PCR, and TCRdb kept only the in-frame ones, dropping some. The repertoire has hundreds of thousands of clones, approximately 90% of them found once; the top ten carry approximately 12%. CDR3 size: 15 residues. CDR1 and CDR2 (germline): WNHNN, SYGVQD (reference sequence). Germline trimming cut 3 bases from V and 4 bases from J; bases unmatched to any gene: 4.

This sequence was found in a person aged 18-60 years who received the Ad26.COV2.S COVID-19 vaccine or a placebo. The chain combines TRBV10-1 with TRBJ2-7, with 12 bases matching TRBD2. The sequences come from peripheral blood, collected in a trial of Ad26.COV2.S vaccine versus placebo. CDR3 sequence: CASSELAGGPYEQYF. CDR3 nucleotides: TGCGCCAGCAGTGAACTAGCGGGGGGTCCTTACGAGCAGTACTTC.